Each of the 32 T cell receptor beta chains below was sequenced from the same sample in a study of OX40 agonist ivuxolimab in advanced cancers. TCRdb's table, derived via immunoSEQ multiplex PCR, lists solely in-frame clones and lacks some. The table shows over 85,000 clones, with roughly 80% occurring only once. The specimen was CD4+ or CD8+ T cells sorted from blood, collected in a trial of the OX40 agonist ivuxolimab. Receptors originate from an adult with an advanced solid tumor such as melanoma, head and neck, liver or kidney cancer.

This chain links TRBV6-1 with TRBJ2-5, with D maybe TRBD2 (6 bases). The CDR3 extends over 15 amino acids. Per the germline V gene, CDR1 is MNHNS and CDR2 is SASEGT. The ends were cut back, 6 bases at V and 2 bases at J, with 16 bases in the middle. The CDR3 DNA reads TGTGCCAGCAGAAAGCAGGCGGGGCTTCAAGAGACCCAGTACTTC. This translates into CASRKQAGLQETQYF.

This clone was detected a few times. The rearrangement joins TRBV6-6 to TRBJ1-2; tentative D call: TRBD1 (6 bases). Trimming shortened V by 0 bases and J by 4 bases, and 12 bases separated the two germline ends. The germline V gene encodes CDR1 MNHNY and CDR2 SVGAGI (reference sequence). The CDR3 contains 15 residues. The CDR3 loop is CASSYSDTGSYGYTF. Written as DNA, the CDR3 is TGTGCCAGCAGTTACTCCGACACAGGGTCCTATGGCTACACCTTC.

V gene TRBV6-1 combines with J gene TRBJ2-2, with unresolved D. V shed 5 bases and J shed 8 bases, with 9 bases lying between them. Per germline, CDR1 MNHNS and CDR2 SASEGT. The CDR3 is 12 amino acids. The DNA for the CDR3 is TGTGCCAGCAGTCCTCTTCGTGGGGAGCTGTTTTTT. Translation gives CASSPLRGELFF.

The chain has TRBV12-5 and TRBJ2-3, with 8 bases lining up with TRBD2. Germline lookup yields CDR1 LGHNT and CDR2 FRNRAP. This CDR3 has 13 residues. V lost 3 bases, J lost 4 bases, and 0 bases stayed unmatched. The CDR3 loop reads CASGLLAADTQYF. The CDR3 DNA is TGTGCTAGTGGTTTACTAGCGGCAGATACGCAGTATTTT.

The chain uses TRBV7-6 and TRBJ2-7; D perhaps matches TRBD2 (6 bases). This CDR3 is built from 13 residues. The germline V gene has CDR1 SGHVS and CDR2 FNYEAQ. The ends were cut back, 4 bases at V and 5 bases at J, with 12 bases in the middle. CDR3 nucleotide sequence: TGTGCCAGCAGCTCCGGGACTGCCAACGAGCAGTACTTC. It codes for CASSSGTANEQYF.

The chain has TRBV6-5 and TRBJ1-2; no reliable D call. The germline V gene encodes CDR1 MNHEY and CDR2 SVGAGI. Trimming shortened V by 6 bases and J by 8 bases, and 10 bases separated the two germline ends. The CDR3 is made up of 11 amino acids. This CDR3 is CASRVGPGYTF. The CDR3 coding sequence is TGTGCCAGCAGAGTCGGCCCCGGCTACACCTTC.

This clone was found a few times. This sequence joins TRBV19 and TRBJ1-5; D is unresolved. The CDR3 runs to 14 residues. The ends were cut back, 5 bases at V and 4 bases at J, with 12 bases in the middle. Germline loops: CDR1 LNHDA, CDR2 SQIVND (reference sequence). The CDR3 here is CASSVGMGNQPQHF. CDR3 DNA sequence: TGTGCCAGTAGTGTCGGGATGGGGAATCAGCCCCAGCATTTT.

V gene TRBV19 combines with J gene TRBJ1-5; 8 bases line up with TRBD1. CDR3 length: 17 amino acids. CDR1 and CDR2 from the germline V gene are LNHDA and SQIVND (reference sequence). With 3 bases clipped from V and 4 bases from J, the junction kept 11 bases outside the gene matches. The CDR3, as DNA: TGTGCCAGTAGTATGGGCCCGGACAGGGCTTTAAATCAGCCCCAGCATTTT. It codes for CASSMGPDRALNQPQHF.

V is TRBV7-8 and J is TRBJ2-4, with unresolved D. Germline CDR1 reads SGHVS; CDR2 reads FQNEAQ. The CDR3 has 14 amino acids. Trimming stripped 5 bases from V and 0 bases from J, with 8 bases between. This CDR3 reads CASSPSLAKNIQYF. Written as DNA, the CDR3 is TGTGCCAGCAGCCCGTCACTAGCCAAAAACATTCAGTACTTC. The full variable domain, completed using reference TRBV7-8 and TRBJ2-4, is GAGVSQSPRYKVAKRGQDVALRCDPISGHVSLFWYQQALGQGPEFLTYFQNEAQLDKSGLPSDRFFAERPEGSVSTLKIQRTQQEDSAVYLCASSPSLAKNIQYFGAGTRLSVL.

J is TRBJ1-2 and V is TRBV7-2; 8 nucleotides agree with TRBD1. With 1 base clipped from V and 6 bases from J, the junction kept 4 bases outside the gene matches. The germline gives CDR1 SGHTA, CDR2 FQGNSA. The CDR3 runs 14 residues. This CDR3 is CASSLVQGAHGYTF. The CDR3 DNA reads TGTGCCAGCAGCTTAGTTCAGGGGGCGCATGGCTACACCTTC.

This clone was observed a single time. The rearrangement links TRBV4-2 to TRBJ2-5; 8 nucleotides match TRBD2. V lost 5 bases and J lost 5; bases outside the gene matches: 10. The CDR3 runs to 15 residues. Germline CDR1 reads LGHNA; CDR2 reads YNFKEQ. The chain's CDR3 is CASSSHRGGQETQYF. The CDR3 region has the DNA TGTGCCAGCAGCTCTCACCGGGGGGGCCAGGAGACCCAGTACTTC.

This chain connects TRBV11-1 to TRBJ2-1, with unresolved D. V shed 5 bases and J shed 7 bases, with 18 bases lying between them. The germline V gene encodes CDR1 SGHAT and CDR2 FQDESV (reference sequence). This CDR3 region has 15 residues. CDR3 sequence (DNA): TGTGCCAGCAGCCGGAACTCTGGGGTGAGGAATGAGCAGTTCTTC. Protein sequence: CASSRNSGVRNEQFF.

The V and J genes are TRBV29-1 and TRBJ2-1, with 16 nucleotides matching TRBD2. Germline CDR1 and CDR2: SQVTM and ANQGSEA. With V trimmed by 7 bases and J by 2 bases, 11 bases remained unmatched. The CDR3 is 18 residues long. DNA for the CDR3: TGCAGCGCAGAGGTGGGACTAGCGGGAGGGCCCGCCTACAATGAGCAGTTCTTC. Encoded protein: CSAEVGLAGGPAYNEQFF.

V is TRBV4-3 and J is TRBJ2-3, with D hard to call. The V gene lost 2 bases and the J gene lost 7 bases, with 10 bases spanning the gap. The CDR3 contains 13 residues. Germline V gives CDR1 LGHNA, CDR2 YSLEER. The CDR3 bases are TGCGCCAGCAGCCAACCCCCGGGTCATACGCAGTATTTT. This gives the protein CASSQPPGHTQYF.

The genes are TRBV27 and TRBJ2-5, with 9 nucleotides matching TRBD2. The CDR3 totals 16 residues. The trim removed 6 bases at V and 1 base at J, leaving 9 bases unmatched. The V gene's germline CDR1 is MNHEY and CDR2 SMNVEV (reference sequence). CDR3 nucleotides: TGTGCCAGCAGCATCACGCAGCGGGGGGCCCAAGAGACCCAGTACTTC. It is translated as CASSITQRGAQETQYF.

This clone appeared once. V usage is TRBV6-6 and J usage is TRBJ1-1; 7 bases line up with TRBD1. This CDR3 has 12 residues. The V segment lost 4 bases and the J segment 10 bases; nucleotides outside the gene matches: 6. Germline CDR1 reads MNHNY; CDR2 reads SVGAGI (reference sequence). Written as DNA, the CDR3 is TGTGCCAGCAGTTCCGGGACAGTGGGAGCTTTCTTT. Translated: CASSSGTVGAFF.

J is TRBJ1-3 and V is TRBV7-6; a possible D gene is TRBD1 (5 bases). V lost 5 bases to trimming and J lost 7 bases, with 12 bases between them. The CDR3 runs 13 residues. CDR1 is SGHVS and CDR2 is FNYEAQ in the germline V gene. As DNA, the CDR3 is TGTGCCAGCAGCCTACCCGGGGGGAACACCATATATTTT. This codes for CASSLPGGNTIYF.

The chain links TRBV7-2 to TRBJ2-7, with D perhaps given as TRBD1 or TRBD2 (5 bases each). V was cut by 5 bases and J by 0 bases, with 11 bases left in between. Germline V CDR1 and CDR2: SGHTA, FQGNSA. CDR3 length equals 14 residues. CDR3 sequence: CASSLHGGSYEQYF. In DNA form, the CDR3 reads TGTGCCAGCAGCCTGCATGGGGGCTCCTACGAGCAGTACTTC. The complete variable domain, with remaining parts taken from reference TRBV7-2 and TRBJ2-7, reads GAGVSQSPSNKVTEKGKDVELRCDPISGHTALYWYRQSLGQGLEFLIYFQGNSAPDKSGLPSDRFSAERTGGSVSTLTIQRTQQEDSAVYLCASSLHGGSYEQYFGPGTRLTVT.

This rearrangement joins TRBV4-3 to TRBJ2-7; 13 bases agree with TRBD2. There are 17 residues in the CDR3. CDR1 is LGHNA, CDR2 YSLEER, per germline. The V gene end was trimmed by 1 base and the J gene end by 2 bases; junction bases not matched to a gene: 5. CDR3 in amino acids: CASSQGGGLAGPYEQYF. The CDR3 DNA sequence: TGCGCCAGCAGCCAAGGAGGGGGACTAGCGGGACCCTACGAGCAGTACTTC.

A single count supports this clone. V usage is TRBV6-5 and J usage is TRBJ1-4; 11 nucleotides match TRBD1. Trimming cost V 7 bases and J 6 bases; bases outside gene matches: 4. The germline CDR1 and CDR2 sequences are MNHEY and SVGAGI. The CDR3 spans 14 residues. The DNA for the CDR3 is TGTGCCAGCACTCCGGACAGGGGGCATGAAAAACTGTTTTTT. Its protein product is CASTPDRGHEKLFF.

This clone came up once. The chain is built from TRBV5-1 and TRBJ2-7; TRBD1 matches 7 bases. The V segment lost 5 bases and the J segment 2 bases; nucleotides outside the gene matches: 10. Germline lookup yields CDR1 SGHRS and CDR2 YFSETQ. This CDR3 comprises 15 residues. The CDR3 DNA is TGCGCCAGCAGTTCCGGACCGGGACAGACCTACGAGCAGTACTTC. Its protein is CASSSGPGQTYEQYF.

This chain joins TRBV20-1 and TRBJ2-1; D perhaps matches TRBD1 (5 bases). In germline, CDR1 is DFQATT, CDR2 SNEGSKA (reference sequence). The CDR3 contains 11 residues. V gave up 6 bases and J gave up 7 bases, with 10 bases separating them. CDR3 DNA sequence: TGCAGTGCGCCTGCAGGGAATGAGCAGTTCTTC. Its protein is CSAPAGNEQFF.

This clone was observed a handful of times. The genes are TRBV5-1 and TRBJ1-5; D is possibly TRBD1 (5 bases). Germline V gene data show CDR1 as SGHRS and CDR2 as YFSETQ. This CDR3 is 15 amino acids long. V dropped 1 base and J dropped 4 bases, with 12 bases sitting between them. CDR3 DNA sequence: TGCGCCAGCAGCTTGAACCCAGGGAGGAATCAGCCCCAGCATTTT. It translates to CASSLNPGRNQPQHF.

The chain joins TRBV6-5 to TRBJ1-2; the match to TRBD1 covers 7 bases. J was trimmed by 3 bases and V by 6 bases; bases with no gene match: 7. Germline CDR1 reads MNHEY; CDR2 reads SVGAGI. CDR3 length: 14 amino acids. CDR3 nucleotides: TGTGCCAGCAGATACACCGGGACAGACTATGGCTACACCTTC. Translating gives CASRYTGTDYGYTF.

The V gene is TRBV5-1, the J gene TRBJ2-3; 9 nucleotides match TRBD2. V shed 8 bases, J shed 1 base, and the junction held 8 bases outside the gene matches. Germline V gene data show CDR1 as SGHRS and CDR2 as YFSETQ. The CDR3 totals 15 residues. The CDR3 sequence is CARLRRGGRTDTQYF. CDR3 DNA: TGCGCCAGGTTGAGGCGGGGGGGCCGCACAGATACGCAGTATTTT.

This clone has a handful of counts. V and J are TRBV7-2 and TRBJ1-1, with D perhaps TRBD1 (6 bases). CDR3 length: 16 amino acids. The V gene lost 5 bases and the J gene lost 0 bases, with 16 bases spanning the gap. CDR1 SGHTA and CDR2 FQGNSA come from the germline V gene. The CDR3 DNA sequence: TGTGCCAGCAGCCTCCAAGGGGGTGGCATGAACACTGAAGCTTTCTTT. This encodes CASSLQGGGMNTEAFF.

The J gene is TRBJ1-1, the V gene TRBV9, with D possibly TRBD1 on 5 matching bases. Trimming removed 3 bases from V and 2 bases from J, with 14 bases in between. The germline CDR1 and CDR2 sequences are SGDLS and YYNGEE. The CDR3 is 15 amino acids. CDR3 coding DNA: TGTGCCAGCAGCGGCCCGGGGGTTGCCAACACTGAAGCTTTCTTT. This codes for CASSGPGVANTEAFF.

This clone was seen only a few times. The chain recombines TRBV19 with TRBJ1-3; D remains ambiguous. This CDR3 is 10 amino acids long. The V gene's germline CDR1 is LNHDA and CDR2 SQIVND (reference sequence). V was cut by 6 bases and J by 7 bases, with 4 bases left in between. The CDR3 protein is CASRRNTIYF. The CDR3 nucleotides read TGTGCCAGTAGGCGGAACACCATATATTTT.

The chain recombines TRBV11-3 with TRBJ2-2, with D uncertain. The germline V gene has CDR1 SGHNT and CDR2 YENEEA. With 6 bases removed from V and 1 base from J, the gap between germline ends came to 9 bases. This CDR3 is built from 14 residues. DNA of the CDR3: TGTGCCAGCAGTCTAAGAGGGAACACCGGGGAGCTGTTTTTT. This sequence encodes CASSLRGNTGELFF.

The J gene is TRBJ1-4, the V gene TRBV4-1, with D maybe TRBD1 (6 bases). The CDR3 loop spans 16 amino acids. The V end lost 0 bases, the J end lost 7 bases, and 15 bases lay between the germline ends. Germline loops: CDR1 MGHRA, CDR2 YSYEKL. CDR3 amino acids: CASSQDGTGLGEKLFF. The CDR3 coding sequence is TGCGCCAGCAGCCAAGATGGTACAGGGTTGGGTGAAAAACTGTTTTTT.

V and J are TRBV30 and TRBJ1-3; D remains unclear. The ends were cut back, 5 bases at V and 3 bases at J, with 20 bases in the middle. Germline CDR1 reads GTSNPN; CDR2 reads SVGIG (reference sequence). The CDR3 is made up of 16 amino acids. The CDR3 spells CAWGKPPGEIGNTIYF. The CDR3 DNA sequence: TGTGCCTGGGGTAAACCTCCCGGGGAGATTGGAAACACCATATATTTT.

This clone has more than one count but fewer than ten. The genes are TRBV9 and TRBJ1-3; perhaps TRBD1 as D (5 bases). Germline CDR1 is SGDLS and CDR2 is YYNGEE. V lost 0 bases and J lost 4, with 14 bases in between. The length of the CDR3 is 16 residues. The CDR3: CASSVEGRAGGNTIYF. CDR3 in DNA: TGTGCCAGCAGCGTAGAGGGACGGGCTGGCGGAAACACCATATATTTT.